A selection of T cell receptor beta chains follows, all from one sample in a study of control samples from healthy donors and cancer patients. Assay: immunoSEQ multiplex PCR; the TCRdb copy retains only in-frame clones and omits some. Here the sample spans around 70,000 clones, more than 80% being singletons. Input material: blood. These receptors were taken from a man between 60 and 75 years old in good health. Each CDR3 is given without its conserved first and last residue.

TRBJ2-7 TRBV7-9 ASSLAGLRAGGAEEQY
TRBJ2-3 TRBV7-6 ASSRVHKDTQY
TRBJ1-1 TRBV7-2 ASSRPWDRENTEAF
TRBJ1-1 TRBV3-1/TRBV3-2 ASSQDGESTEAF
TRBJ2-5 TRBV7-2 ASSLERSTAPAQY
TRBJ1-6 TRBV28 ASSLRVYNSPLH
TRBJ2-3 TRBV28 ASSSYAQGPDTQY
TRBJ2-3 TRBV10-3 AISEGGAWGTDTQY
TRBJ2-7 TRBV28 ASSVAGAYEQY
TRBJ1-2 TRBV18 ASSPRSSGGYT
TRBJ1-2 TRBV7-8 ASSLEGIKA
TRBJ1-1 TRBV2 ASIRQNTEAF
TRBJ2-7 TRBV7-8 ASSLPRQGLSYEQY
TRBJ1-1 TRBV6-5 ASNTLGGTEAF
TRBJ2-1 TRBV7-2 ASSLVVPREQF
TRBJ1-5 TRBV19 ASSTLGQSFSNQPQH
TRBJ1-5 TRBV5-8 ASSLTIATGNQPQH
TRBJ1-1 TRBV7-2 ASSVAGNTEAF
TRBJ2-7 TRBV4-1 ASSQGDRGGYEQY
TRBJ2-7 TRBV9 ASSATAGGLRNEQY
TRBJ2-7 TRBV5-6 ASSLGQGAKEQY
TRBJ1-2 TRBV18 ASSPGTEANYGYT